This TCR beta chain was identified in a study of Ad26.COV2.S vaccination and SARS-CoV-2 variants. Generated by immunoSEQ multiplex PCR, the TCRdb table keeps only in-frame clones and is missing some. This sample has fewer than 100,000 clones, with 82% found just once. Deletions cut 4 bases from V and 5 bases from J, with 9 bases between. The CDR3 runs to 13 residues. Per germline, CDR1 LGHDT and CDR2 YNNKEL (reference sequence). The sequence was obtained from a human donor who had recovered from COVID-19. The specimen was peripheral blood, collected after recovery from COVID-19. The V and J genes are TRBV3-1 (or the pseudogene TRBV3-2) and TRBJ2-1, with D possibly TRBD2 on 6 matching bases. CDR3 nucleotide sequence: TGTGCCAGCAGCCCGGGACTCCACAATGAGCAGTTCTTC. The encoded protein is CASSPGLHNEQFF.